Included here is one TCR beta chain sequence, with context. The target antigen is unknown. The samples comprised about 0.85-11 million cryopreserved PBMC ahead of DNA extraction. These data belong to a study of long-term antiretroviral therapy in people with HIV. Study-wide findings and caveats: Clones that expanded before ART (that is, prior to treatment) dominated the repertoire at all time points. Blood collection from the mid-2000s to the late 2010s possibly occurred under older ART regimens.

It was version v3.0 of the immunoSEQ assay that was run at survey level. Profiled with immunoSEQ multiplex PCR; TCRdb holds only in-frame clones, not every one. This table holds fewer than 20,000 clones, 70% to 90% found once. This receptor was taken from a man aged 45-65 years with HIV. The material was unsorted PBMCs, obtained 6.9 years after starting antiretroviral therapy.

The CDR3 DNA follows: TGTGCCAGCAGTCCCGGGACGGTGGTCTACGAGCAGTACTTC. This encodes CASSPGTVVYEQYF. The chain employs TRBV6-5 and TRBJ2-7; D assignment may be TRBD1 or TRBD2 (5 bases each). The CDR3 extends over 14 amino acids. V lost 5 bases to trimming and J lost 3 bases, with 14 bases between them. The V gene's germline CDR1 is MNHEY and CDR2 SVGAGI.